The subject of this entry is one T cell receptor beta chain. These data are taken from a study of blood T cell repertoires in COVID-19. Turning to the study itself: PBMCs, B-cell-depleted T cells, or T cells were the source of the cDNA or gDNA that made up the material.

In the study's own analysis: Estimation of nucleated cell counts was performed using reference gene primer amplification. Using immunoSEQ multiplex PCR, the repertoire was profiled, and TCRdb retains in-frame clones only, with some absent. V, J and clone size reflect that table, while D and trimming were determined from the DNA. Of 210,000 or so clones listed, roughly 87% were seen once; the top ten hold roughly 2%. The germline CDR1 and CDR2 sequences are SEHNR and FQNEAQ (reference sequence). The CDR3 is 13 amino acids. The V gene lost 2 bases and the J gene lost 7 bases, with 9 bases spanning the gap.

Sequences were obtained from peripheral blood. The rearrangement joins TRBV7-9 to TRBJ1-5; D is possibly TRBD1 (6 bases). The clonotype originates from a man aged 35 to 55 with active or convalescent COVID-19. DNA for the CDR3: TGTGCCAGCAGCTTAACAGGGACCCAGCCCCAGCATTTT. It is translated as CASSLTGTQPQHF.